This T cell receptor beta chain was recovered during a study of T cell changes during pregnancy in multiple sclerosis. The assay was immunoSEQ multiplex PCR, and TCRdb's table has in-frame clones only and misses some. Of tens of thousands of clones in the sample, approximately 90% were seen once. The V and J ends lost 0 bases and 0 bases, in that order; junction bases with no gene match: 7. Germline CDR1 SGHRS, CDR2 YFSETQ. The CDR3 sequence is 18 residues long. This chain links TRBV5-1 with TRBJ2-1, with 9 bases matching TRBD2. The starting material was CD4+ T cells from peripheral blood mononuclear cells, obtained before pregnancy. The sequence derives from a female donor with multiple sclerosis, enrolled in a pregnancy study. CDR3 protein: CASSLAAGGEVSYNEQFF. CDR3 bases: TGCGCCAGCAGCTTGGCCGCGGGAGGGGAGGTCTCCTACAATGAGCAGTTCTTC.